The 15 T cell receptor beta chains below come from one sample, sequenced in a study of blood T cell repertoires in COVID-19. The assay was immunoSEQ multiplex PCR, and TCRdb's table has in-frame clones only and misses some. The table has more than 100,000 clones, about 89% seen once. Sequenced material: peripheral blood. The source of these receptors is a woman aged 55-75 years with acute or convalescent COVID-19.

The V and J genes are TRBV9 and TRBJ2-7; 7 bases align to TRBD1. Germline V lookup: CDR1 SGDLS, CDR2 YYNGEE. With V trimmed by 4 bases and J by 2 bases, 6 bases remained unmatched. The CDR3 extends over 14 amino acids. The CDR3 DNA reads TGTGCCAGCAGCAACCGGGACAGCGCCTACGAGCAGTACTTC. The encoded protein is CASSNRDSAYEQYF.

V is TRBV19 and J is TRBJ2-7, with 7 bases identical to TRBD2. CDR1 is LNHDA and CDR2 is SQIVND in the germline V gene (reference sequence). The CDR3 contains 15 residues. Unmatched junction bases numbered 7, after V lost 3 bases and J lost 2 bases. The CDR3 DNA reads as TGTGCCAGTAGTATGTCGGGGGGTGGGCCCTACGAGCAGTACGTC. It translates to CASSMSGGGPYEQYV.

This clone has just a few counts. The chain couples TRBV19 to TRBJ2-4; TRBD1 agrees at 7 bases. The length of the CDR3 is 15 residues. The junction had 6 bases not matched to a gene; V was cut back by 1 base and J by 6 bases. The V gene's germline CDR1 is LNHDA and CDR2 SQIVND (reference sequence). In DNA, the CDR3 is TGTGCCAGTAGTATAGGGTCGGGACAGAGAAACATTCAGTACTTC. Translation gives CASSIGSGQRNIQYF. The whole variable domain, remainder taken from reference TRBV19 and TRBJ2-4, is DGGITQSPKYLFRKEGQNVTLSCEQNLNHDAMYWYRQDPGQGLRLIYYSQIVNDFQKGDIAEGYSVSREKKESFPLTVTSAQKNPTAFYLCASSIGSGQRNIQYFGAGTRLSVL.

The CDR3 sequence is CASSPGGEKLFF. In nucleotides, the CDR3 is TGTGCCAGCAGCCCCGGGGGGGAAAAACTGTTTTTT. V is TRBV2 and J is TRBJ1-4, with a weak D call TRBD1 (5 bases). This CDR3 contains 12 residues. Trimming cost V 6 bases and J 8 bases, with 10 bases left between them. The germline CDR1 and CDR2 sequences are SNHLY and FYNNEI.

The chain employs TRBV6-5 and TRBJ2-2, with D uncertain. Trimming pared 7 bases from V and 0 bases from J, leaving 9 bases between. CDR1 MNHEY and CDR2 SVGAGI come from the germline V gene. This CDR3 has 14 amino acids. CDR3 bases: TGTGCCAGCAATCGCGCGTCGAACACCGGGGAGCTGTTTTTT. Its translation is CASNRASNTGELFF.

The genes are TRBV5-1 and TRBJ1-4; a possible D gene is TRBD1 (6 bases). Trimming shortened V by 5 bases and J by 7 bases, and 12 bases separated the two germline ends. This CDR3 spans 13 amino acids. Per the germline V gene, CDR1 is SGHRS and CDR2 is YFSETQ. The CDR3 nucleotides are TGCGCCAGCAGACAGGGCCGAGGTGAAAAACTGTTTTTT. Translation gives CASRQGRGEKLFF.

This clone was observed a handful of times. The V and J genes are TRBV5-8 and TRBJ1-6, with 10 nucleotides matching TRBD1. Germline V gives CDR1 SGHTS, CDR2 YDEGEE. The CDR3 has 14 amino acids. V was clipped by 5 bases and J by 9 bases; unmatched bases: 5. The DNA for the CDR3 is TGTGCCAGCAGTCTCGGGACAGGGGTTTCACCCCTCCACTTT. Amino acids: CASSLGTGVSPLHF.

The chain couples TRBV3-1 (or the pseudogene TRBV3-2) to TRBJ2-4; 14 nucleotides line up with TRBD2. J was trimmed by 6 bases and V by 4 bases; bases with no gene match: 8. The CDR3 has 17 residues. Per the germline V gene, CDR1 is LGHDT and CDR2 is YNNKEL (reference sequence). In nucleotides, the CDR3 is TGTGCCAGCAGCCCTTCCGGGACTAGCGGGAGAGGAAACATTCAGTACTTC. This encodes CASSPSGTSGRGNIQYF.

V is TRBV28 and J is TRBJ2-5; TRBD2 is a possible D gene (5 bases). Trimming left V 6 bases short and J 1 base short, with 6 bases between. The CDR3 consists of 12 residues. In germline, CDR1 is MDHEN, CDR2 SYDVKM. The CDR3 sequence: CASRAAQETQYF. As DNA, the CDR3 is TGTGCCAGCAGAGCGGCCCAAGAGACCCAGTACTTC.

The V call is TRBV11-2, the J call TRBJ2-5, with 11 bases aligning to TRBD2. The CDR3 consists of 15 residues. V trimming: 5 bases; J trimming: 5 bases; junction bases outside the gene matches: 7. CDR1 SGHAT and CDR2 FQNNGV come from the germline V gene. The CDR3 DNA sequence: TGTGCCAGCAGCATCGGGACTAGCGGTACGGAGACCCAGTACTTC. Amino acid sequence: CASSIGTSGTETQYF.

The chain couples TRBV5-4 to TRBJ2-3; a possible D gene is TRBD2 (6 bases). The ends were cut back, 0 bases at V and 6 bases at J, with 17 bases in the middle. This CDR3 comprises 16 residues. CDR1 and CDR2 from the germline V gene are SGHNT and YYREEE (reference sequence). The CDR3 spells CASSLGGGTHEDTQYF. The CDR3 nucleotides are TGTGCCAGCAGCTTGGGGGGCGGGACCCACGAGGATACGCAGTATTTT.

The chain couples TRBV10-1 to TRBJ2-1, with 9 positions matching TRBD1. V dropped 2 bases and J dropped 6; count of bases not matched to a gene: 5. Germline CDR1 reads WNHNN; CDR2 reads SYGVQD (reference sequence). There are 15 residues in the CDR3. CDR3 residues: CASSEGGQGFNEQFF. CDR3 bases: TGCGCCAGCAGTGAGGGGGGACAGGGTTTCAATGAGCAGTTCTTC.

The rearrangement joins TRBV25-1 to TRBJ1-5; D remains ambiguous. With 1 base removed from V and 8 bases from J, the gap between germline ends came to 3 bases. From germline, CDR1 is MGHDK and CDR2 SYGVNS. The CDR3 sequence is 11 residues long. This CDR3 is CASSEFKPQHF. CDR3 sequence (DNA): TGTGCCAGCAGTGAATTTAAGCCCCAGCATTTT.

This clone was seen a few times. The chain recombines TRBV18 with TRBJ1-3; 7 bases map to TRBD1. Germline CDR1 KGHSH, CDR2 LQKENI. The V and J ends lost 2 bases and 2 bases, in that order; junction bases with no gene match: 9. The CDR3 consists of 17 residues. The CDR3 coding sequence is TGTGCCAGCTCACCATTCGTCGGGACAGCCCCTGGAAACACCATATATTTT. This gives the protein CASSPFVGTAPGNTIYF.

The count of this clone is one. J is TRBJ2-3 and V is TRBV19, with TRBD2 matching 13 bases. The V gene end was trimmed by 3 bases and the J gene end by 2 bases; junction bases not matched to a gene: 2. This CDR3 comprises 16 residues. CDR1 LNHDA and CDR2 SQIVND come from the germline V gene (reference sequence). Here the CDR3 reads CASSMGLAGTTDTQYF. In DNA form, the CDR3 reads TGTGCCAGTAGTATGGGACTAGCGGGGACCACAGATACGCAGTATTTT. Variable domain in full (rest from reference TRBV19 and TRBJ2-3): DGGITQSPKYLFRKEGQNVTLSCEQNLNHDAMYWYRQDPGQGLRLIYYSQIVNDFQKGDIAEGYSVSREKKESFPLTVTSAQKNPTAFYLCASSMGLAGTTDTQYFGPGTRLTVL.